This T cell receptor (beta chain) appears in the sequencing data of a study of response to subunit inactivated influenza vaccine. The study, taken as a whole, reports: The authors suggested that few new T cells are recruited per seasonal influenza vaccination.

TCRdb reprocessed the RT-PCR reads with MiXCR, giving one entry per CDR3 protein. The sample records a few hundred thousand distinct CDR3 sequences, 21% being singletons. This clonotype was observed a handful of times. Its target is unknown. This CDR3 has 15 residues. V gave up 6 bases and J gave up 5 bases; unmatched junction bases: 7. CDR1 and CDR2 (germline): ENHRY, SYGVKD. The input for sequencing was PBMCs from blood, taken approximately 22 months after vaccination. This receptor was identified in a man between 50 and 75 years old who received an inactivated influenza vaccine. This sequence joins TRBV10-3 and TRBJ2-3; 11 positions match TRBD2. This CDR3 is CAIRVAGGPRDTQYF. In nucleotides, the CDR3 is TGTGCCATCAGGGTAGCGGGAGGGCCTAGAGATACGCAGTATTTT.